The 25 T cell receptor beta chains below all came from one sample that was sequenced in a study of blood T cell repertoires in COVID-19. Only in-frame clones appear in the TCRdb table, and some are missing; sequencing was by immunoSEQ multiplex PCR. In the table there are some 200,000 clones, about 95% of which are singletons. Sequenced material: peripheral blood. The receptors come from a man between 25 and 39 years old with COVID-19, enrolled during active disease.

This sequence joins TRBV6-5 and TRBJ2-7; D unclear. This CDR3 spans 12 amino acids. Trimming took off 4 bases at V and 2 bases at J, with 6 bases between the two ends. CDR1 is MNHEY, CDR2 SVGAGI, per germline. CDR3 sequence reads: CASSSQTYEQYF. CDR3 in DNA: TGTGCCAGCAGTTCCCAAACCTACGAGCAGTACTTC.

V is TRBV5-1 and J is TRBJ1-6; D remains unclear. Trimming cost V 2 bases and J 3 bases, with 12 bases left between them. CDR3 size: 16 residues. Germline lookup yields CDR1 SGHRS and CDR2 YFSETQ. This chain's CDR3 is CASSFQAVGYNSPLHF. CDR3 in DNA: TGCGCCAGCAGCTTTCAGGCCGTAGGCTATAATTCACCCCTCCACTTT.

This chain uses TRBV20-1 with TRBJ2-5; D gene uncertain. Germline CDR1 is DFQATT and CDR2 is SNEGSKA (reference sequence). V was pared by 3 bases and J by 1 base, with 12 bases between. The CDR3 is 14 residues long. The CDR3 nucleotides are TGCAGTGCTAGTGAAAGCTCGGGCCAAGAGACCCAGTACTTC. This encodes CSASESSGQETQYF.

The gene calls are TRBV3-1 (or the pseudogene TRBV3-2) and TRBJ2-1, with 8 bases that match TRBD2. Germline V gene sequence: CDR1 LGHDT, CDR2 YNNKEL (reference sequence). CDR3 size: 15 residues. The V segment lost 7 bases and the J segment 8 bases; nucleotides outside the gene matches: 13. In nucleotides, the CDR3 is TGTGCCAGCACCCCAGGACGGGGGGGCCAGGATGAGCAGTTCTTC. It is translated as CASTPGRGGQDEQFF.

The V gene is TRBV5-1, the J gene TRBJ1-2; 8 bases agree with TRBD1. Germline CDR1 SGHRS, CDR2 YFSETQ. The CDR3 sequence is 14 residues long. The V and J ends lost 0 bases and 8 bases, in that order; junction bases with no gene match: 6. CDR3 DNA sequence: TGCGCCAGCAGCTTGGGGCAGGGGGCGCGGGGCTACACCTTC. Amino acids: CASSLGQGARGYTF.

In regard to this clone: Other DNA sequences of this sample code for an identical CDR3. This CDR3 is CASSLGQGYDTQYF. DNA for the CDR3: TGCGCCAGCAGCTTGGGACAGGGGTACGATACGCAGTATTTT. The chain combines TRBV5-1 with TRBJ2-3; TRBD1 matches 8 bases. CDR1 and CDR2 (germline): SGHRS, YFSETQ. This CDR3 contains 14 residues. V lost 0 bases, J lost 6 bases, and 3 bases stayed unmatched.

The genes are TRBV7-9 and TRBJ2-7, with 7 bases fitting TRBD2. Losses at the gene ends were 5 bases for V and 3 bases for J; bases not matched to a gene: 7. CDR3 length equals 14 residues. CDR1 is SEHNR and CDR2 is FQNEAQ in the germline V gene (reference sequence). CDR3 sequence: CASSPSRGDYEQYF. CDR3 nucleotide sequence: TGTGCCAGCAGCCCCTCCCGGGGGGACTACGAGCAGTACTTC.

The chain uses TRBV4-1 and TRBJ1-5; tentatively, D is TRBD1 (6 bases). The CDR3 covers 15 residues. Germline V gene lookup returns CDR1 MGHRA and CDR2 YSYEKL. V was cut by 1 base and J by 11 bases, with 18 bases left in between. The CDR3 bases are TGCGCCAGCAGCCAAGTACAGGGCGTACCATCAGCCCAGCATTTT. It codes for CASSQVQGVPSAQHF.

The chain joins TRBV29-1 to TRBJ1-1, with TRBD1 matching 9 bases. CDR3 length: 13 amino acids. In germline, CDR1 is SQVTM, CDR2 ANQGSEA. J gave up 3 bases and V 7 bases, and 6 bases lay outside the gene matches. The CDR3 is CSARTGEDTEAFF. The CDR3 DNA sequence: TGCAGCGCCAGGACAGGGGAGGACACTGAAGCTTTCTTT.

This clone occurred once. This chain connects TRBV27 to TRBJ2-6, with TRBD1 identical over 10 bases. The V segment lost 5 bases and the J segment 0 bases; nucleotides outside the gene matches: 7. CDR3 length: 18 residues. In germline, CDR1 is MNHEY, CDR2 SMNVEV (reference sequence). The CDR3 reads CASSRGQGTTSGANVLTF. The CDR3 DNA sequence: TGTGCCAGCAGTAGGGGACAGGGGACAACCTCTGGGGCCAACGTCCTGACTTTC.

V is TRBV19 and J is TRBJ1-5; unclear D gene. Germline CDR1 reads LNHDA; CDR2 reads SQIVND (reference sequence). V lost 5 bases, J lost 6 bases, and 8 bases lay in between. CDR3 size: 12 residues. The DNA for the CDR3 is TGTGCCAGTAGTGCTGGCGGTCAGCCCCAGCATTTT. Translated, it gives CASSAGGQPQHF.

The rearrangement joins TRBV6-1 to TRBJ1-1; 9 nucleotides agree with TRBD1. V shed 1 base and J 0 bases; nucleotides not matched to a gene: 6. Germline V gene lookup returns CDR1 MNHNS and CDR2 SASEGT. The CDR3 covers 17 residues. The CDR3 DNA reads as TGTGCCAGCAGTGAAGGGGGACAGGGCTGGGTGAACACTGAAGCTTTCTTT. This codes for CASSEGGQGWVNTEAFF.

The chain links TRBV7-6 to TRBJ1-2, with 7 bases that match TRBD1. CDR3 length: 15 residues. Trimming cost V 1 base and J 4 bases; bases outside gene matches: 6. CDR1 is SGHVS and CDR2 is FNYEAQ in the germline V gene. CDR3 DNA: TGTGCCAGCAGCTTAGGGGGGGACAGTACCTATGGCTACACCTTC. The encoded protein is CASSLGGDSTYGYTF.

The DNA for the CDR3 is TGTGCCAGCAGTGAAAGGGCGAGCGGAGACTACGAGCAGTACTTC. The encoded protein is CASSERASGDYEQYF. This rearrangement joins TRBV2 to TRBJ2-7, with D tentatively TRBD2 (5 bases). Per the germline V gene, CDR1 is SNHLY and CDR2 is FYNNEI. The length of the CDR3 is 15 residues. Trimming took off 2 bases at V and 3 bases at J, with 14 bases between the two ends.

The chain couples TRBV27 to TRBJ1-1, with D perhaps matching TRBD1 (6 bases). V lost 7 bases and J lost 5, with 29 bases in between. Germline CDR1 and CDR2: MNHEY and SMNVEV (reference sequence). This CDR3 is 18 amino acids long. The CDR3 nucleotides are TGTGCCAGCATCCGCCCGGGACACCCTAGGTGGAAGTTAACTGAAGCTTTCTTT. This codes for CASIRPGHPRWKLTEAFF.

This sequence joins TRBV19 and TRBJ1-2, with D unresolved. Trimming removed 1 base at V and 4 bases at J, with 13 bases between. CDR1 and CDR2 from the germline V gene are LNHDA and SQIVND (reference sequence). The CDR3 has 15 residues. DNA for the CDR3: TGTGCCAGTAGTATAGGTCCGGGTTCAGTCTATGGCTACACCTTC. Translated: CASSIGPGSVYGYTF.

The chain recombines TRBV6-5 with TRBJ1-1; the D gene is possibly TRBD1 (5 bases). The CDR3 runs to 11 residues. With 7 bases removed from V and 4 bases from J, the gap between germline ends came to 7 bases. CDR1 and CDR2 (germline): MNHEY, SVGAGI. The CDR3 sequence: CASIGGTEAFF. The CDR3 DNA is TGTGCCAGCATCGGGGGCACTGAAGCTTTCTTT.

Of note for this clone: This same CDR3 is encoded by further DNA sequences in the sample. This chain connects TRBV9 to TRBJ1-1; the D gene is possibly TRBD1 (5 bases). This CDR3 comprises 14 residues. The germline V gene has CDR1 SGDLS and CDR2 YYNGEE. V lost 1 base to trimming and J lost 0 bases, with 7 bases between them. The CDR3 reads CASSVRGMNTEAFF. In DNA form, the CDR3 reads TGTGCCAGCAGCGTACGGGGGATGAACACTGAAGCTTTCTTT.

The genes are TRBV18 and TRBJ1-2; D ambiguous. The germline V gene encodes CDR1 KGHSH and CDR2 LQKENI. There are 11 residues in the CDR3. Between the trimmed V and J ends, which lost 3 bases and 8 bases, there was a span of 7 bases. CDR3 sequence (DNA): TGTGCCAGCTCACCGAACCGGGGCTACACCTTC. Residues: CASSPNRGYTF.

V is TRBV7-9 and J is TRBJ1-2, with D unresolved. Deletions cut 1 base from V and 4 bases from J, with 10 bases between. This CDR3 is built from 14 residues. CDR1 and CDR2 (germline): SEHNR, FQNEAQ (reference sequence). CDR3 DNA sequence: TGTGCCAGCAGCTTAGAAACGCGGGGCTATGGCTACACCTTC. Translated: CASSLETRGYGYTF.

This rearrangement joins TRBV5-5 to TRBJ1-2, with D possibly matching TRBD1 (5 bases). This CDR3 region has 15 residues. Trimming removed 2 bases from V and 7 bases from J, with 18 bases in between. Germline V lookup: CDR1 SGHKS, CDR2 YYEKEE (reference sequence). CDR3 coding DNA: TGTGCCAGCAGCTTTCCGTTGCCGGGGAGGGGTGGCTACACCTTC. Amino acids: CASSFPLPGRGGYTF.

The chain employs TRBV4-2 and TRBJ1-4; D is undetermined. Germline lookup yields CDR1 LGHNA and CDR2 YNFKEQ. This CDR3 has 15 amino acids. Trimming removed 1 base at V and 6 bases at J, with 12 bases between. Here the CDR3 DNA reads TGTGCCAGCAGCCAAGTGGAATCTCGGGATGAAAAACTGTTTTTT. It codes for CASSQVESRDEKLFF.

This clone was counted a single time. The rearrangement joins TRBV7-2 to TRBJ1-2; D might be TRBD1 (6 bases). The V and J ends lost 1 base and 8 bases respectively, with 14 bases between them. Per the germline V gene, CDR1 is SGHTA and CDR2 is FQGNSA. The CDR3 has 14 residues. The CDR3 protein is CASSLDRVPKGYTF. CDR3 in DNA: TGTGCCAGCAGCTTAGACAGGGTCCCTAAAGGCTACACCTTC.

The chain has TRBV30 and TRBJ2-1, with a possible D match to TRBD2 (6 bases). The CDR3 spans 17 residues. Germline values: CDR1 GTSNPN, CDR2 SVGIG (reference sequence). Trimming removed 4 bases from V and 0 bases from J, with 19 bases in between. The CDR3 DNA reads TGTGCCTGGATCAACCTTCCCGGGACTGGCTCCTACAATGAGCAGTTCTTC. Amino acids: CAWINLPGTGSYNEQFF.

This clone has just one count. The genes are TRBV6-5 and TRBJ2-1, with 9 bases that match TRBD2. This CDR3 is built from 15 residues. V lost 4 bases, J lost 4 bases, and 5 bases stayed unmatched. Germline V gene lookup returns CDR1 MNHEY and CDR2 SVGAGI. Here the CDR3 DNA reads TGTGCCAGCAGTTTCGGCGGGGGGGCATACAATGAGCAGTTCTTC. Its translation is CASSFGGGAYNEQFF.